This T cell receptor beta chain was recorded in a study of post-analysis software for immune sequencing data. Regarding the study as a whole: Patients had higher frequencies than controls of roughly five TRBV segments, including TRBV5-6, TRBV5-1 and TRBV20-1. Controls had significantly higher normalized Chao1 diversity than multiple sclerosis patients.

The CDR3 contains 16 residues. Germline CDR1 and CDR2: SGHRS and YFSETQ. Deletions cut 0 bases from V and 1 base from J, with 13 bases between. Prepared TCR beta cDNA libraries contained unique molecular identifiers. Yield was 450,000 to 650,000 cDNA molecules from approximately 0.95 to 9.8 million T cells. TCRdb called the PCR reads again in MiXCR, with one record for every CDR3 protein. This table has roughly 800,000 distinct CDR3 sequences, about 50% appearing once. The sample holds a few counts of this clonotype. Its antigen is undetermined. The chain carries TRBV5-1 and TRBJ1-1, with D possibly being TRBD1 (6 bases). The TCR was taken from a girl aged 10-17 years with multiple sclerosis. Sequenced input: blood. The CDR3 nucleotides are TGCGCCAGCAGCTTGGTTGGGGGCTCAGCGAACACTGAAGCTTTCTTT. This gives the protein CASSLVGGSANTEAFF.